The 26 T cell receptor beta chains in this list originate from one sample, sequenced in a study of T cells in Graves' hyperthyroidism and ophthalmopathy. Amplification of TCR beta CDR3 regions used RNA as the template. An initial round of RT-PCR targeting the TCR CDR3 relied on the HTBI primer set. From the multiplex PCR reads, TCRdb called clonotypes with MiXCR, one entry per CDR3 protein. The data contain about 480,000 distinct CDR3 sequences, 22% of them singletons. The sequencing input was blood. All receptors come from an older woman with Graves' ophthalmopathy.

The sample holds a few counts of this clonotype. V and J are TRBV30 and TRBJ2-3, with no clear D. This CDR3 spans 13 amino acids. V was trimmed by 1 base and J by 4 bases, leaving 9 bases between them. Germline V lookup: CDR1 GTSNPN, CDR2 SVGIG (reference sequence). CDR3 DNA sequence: TGTGCCTGGAGTGAAGGCTTCGCAGATACGCAGTATTTT. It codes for CAWSEGFADTQYF.

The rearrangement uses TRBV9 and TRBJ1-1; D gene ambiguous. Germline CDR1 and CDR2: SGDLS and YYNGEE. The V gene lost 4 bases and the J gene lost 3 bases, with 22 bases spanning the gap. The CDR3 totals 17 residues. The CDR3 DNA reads TGTGCCAGCAGCCCCAGACGGTCACGAAATAAGGACACTGAAGCTTTCTTT. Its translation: CASSPRRSRNKDTEAFF.

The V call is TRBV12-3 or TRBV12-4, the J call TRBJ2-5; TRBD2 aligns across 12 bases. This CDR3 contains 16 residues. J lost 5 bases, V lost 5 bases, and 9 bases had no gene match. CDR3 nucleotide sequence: TGTGCCAGCAGTCGGACTAGCGGGATAATAATGGAGACCCAGTACTTC. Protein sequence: CASSRTSGIIMETQYF.

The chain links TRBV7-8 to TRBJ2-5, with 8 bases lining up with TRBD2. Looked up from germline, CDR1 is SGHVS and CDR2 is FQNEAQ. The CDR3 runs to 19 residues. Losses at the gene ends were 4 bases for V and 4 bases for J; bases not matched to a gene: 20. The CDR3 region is CASSSPPGIIGGGGETQYF. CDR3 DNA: TGTGCCAGCAGCTCGCCCCCAGGGATTATCGGGGGGGGAGGAGAGACCCAGTACTTC.

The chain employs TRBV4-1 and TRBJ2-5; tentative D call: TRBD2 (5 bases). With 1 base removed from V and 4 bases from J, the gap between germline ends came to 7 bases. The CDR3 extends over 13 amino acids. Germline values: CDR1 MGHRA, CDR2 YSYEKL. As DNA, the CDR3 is TGCGCCAGCAGCCAAGCGGGGTTAGAGACCCAGTACTTC. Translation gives CASSQAGLETQYF.

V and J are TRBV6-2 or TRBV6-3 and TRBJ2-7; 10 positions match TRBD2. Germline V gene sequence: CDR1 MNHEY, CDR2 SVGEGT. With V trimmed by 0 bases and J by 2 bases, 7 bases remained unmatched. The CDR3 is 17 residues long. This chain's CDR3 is CASSYSLSGRPAYEQYF. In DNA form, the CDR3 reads TGTGCCAGCAGTTACTCGCTTAGCGGGAGGCCGGCCTACGAGCAGTACTTC.

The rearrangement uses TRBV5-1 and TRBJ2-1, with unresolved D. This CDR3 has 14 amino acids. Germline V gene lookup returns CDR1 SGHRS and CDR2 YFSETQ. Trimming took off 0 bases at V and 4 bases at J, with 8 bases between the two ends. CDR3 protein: CASSLETVYNEQFF. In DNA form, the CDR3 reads TGCGCCAGCAGCTTGGAGACGGTTTACAATGAGCAGTTCTTC.

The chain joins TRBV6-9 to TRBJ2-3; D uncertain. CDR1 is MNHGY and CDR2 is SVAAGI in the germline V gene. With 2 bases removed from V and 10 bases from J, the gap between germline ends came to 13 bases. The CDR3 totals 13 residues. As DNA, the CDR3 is TGTGCCAGCAGTTATGTCGGGCTCGATGCGCAGTATTTT. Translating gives CASSYVGLDAQYF.

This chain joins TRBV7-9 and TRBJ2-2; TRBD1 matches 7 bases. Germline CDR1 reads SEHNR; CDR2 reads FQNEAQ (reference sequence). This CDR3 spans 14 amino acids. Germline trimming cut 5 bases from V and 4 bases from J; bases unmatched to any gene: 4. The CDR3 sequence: CASSKQGSTGELFF. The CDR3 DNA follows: TGTGCCAGCAGCAAACAGGGGTCCACCGGGGAGCTGTTTTTT.

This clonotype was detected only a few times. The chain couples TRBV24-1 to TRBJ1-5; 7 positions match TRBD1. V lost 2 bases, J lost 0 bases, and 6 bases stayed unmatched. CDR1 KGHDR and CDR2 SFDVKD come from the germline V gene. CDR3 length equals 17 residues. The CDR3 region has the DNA TGTGCCACCAGTGATTCGAAACAGGGGTATAGCAATCAGCCCCAGCATTTT. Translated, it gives CATSDSKQGYSNQPQHF.

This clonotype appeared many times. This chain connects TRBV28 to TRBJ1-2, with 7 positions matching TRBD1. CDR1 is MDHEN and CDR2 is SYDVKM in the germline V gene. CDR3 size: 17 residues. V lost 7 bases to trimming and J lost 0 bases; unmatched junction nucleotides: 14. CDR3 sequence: CASTPTGEIVANYGYTF. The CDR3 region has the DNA TGTGCCAGCACCCCCACAGGGGAAATCGTAGCTAACTATGGCTACACCTTC.

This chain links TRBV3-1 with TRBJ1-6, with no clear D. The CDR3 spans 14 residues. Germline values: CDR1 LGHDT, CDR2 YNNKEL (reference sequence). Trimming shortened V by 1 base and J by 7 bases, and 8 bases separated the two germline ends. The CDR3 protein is CASSQGGGNSPLHF. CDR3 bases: TGTGCCAGCAGCCAAGGAGGAGGGAATTCACCCCTCCACTTT.

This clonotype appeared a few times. CDR3 loop: CATSRKTGTLRAFF. In nucleotides, the CDR3 is TGTGCCACCAGCAGAAAGACAGGGACTCTTCGGGCTTTCTTT. The V and J genes are TRBV15 and TRBJ1-1; 7 bases align to TRBD1. Germline V CDR1 and CDR2: LNHNV, YYDKDF (reference sequence). The length of the CDR3 is 14 residues. Germline trimming cut 2 bases from V and 11 bases from J; bases unmatched to any gene: 11. The full variable domain, completed using reference TRBV15 and TRBJ1-1, is DAMVIQNPRYQVTQFGKPVTLSCSQTLNHNVMYWYQQKSSQAPKLLFHYYDKDFNNEADTPDNFQSRRPNTSFCFLDIRSPGLGDTAMYLCATSRKTGTLRAFFGQGTRLTVV.

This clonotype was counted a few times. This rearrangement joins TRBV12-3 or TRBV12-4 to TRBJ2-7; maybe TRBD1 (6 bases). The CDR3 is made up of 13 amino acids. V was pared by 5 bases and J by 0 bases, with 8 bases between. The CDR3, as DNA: TGTGCCAGCAGTGCAGGGGTCTCCTACGAGCAGTACTTC. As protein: CASSAGVSYEQYF.

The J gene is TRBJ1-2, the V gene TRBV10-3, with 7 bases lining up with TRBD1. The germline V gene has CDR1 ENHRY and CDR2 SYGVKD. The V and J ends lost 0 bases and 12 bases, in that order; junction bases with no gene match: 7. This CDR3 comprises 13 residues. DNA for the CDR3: TGTGCCATCAGTGAGTCAGGCGACAGGGTAAACACCTTC. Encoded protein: CAISESGDRVNTF.

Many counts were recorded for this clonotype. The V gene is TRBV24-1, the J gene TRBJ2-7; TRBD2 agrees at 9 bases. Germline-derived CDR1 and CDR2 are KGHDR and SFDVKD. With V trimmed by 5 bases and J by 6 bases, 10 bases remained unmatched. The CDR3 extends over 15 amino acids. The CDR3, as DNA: TGTGCCACCAGTGCTCCTTCTGCGGGAGGGTTCGAGCAGTACTTC. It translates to CATSAPSAGGFEQYF.

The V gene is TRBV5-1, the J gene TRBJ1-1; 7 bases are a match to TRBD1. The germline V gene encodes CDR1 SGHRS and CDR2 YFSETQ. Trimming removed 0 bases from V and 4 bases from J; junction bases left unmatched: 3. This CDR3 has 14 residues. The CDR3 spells CASSLAGTATEAFF. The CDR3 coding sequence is TGCGCCAGCAGCTTGGCCGGGACAGCCACTGAAGCTTTCTTT. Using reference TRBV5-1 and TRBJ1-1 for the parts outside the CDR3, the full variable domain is KAGVTQTPRYLIKTRGQQVTLSCSPISGHRSVSWYQQTPGQGLQFLFEYFSETQRNKGNFPGRFSGRQFSNSRSEMNVSTLELGDSALYLCASSLAGTATEAFFGQGTRLTVV.

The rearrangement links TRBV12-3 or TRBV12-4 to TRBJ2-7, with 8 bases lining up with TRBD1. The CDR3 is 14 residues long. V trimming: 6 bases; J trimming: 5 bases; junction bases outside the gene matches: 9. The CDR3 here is CASSPGQASNEQYF. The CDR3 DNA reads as TGTGCCAGCAGCCCGGGACAGGCTAGCAACGAGCAGTACTTC.

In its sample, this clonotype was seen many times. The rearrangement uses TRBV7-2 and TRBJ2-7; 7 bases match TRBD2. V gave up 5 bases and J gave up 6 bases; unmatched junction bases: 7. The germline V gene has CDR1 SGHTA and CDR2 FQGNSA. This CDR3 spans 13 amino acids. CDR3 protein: CASSAQTSTEQYF. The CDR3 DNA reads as TGTGCCAGCAGCGCTCAGACTAGCACCGAGCAGTACTTC. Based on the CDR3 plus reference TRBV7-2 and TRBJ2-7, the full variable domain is GAGVSQSPSNKVTEKGKDVELRCDPISGHTALYWYRQSLGQGLEFLIYFQGNSAPDKSGLPSDRFSAERTGGSVSTLTIQRTQQEDSAVYLCASSAQTSTEQYFGPGTRLTVT.

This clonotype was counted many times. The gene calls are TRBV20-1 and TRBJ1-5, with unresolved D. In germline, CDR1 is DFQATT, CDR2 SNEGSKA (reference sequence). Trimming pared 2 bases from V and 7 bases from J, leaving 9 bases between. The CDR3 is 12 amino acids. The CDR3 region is CSARLLGQPQHF. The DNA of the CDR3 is TGCAGTGCTAGACTTCTAGGACAGCCCCAGCATTTT.

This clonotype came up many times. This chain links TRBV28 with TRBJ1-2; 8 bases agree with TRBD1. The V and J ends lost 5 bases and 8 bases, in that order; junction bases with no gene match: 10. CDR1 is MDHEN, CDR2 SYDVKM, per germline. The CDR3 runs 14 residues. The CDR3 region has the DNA TGTGCCAGCAGTCTGAGACAGGGGACTAGGGGCTACACCTTC. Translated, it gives CASSLRQGTRGYTF.

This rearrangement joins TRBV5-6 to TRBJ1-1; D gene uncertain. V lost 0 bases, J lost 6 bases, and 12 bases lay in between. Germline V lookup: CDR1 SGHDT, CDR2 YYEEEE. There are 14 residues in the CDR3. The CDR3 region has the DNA TGTGCCAGCAGCTTGGTGTGGGGAGGCGCTGAAGCTTTCTTT. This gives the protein CASSLVWGGAEAFF. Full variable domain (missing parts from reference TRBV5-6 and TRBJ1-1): DAGVTQSPTHLIKTRGQQVTLRCSPKSGHDTVSWYQQALGQGPQFIFQYYEEEERQRGNFPDRFSGHQFPNYSSELNVNALLLGDSALYLCASSLVWGGAEAFFGQGTRLTVV.

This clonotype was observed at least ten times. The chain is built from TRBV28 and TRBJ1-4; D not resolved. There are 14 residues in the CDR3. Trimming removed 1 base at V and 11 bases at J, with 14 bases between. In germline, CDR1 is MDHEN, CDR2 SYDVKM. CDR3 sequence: CASSLSTSMGKLFF. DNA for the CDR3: TGTGCCAGCAGTTTATCGACCTCGATGGGGAAACTGTTTTTT.

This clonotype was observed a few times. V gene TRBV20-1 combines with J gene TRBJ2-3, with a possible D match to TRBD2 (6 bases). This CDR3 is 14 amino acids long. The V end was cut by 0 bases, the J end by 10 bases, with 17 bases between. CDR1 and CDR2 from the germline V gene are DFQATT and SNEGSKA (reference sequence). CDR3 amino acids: CSARDLGGWEAQYF. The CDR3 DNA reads TGCAGTGCTAGAGATCTGGGGGGTTGGGAAGCGCAGTATTTT.

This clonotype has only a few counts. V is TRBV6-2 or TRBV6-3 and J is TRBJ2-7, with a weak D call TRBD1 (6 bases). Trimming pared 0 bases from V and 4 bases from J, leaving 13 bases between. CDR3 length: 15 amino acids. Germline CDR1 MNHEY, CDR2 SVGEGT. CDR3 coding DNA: TGTGCCAGCAGTTACTCGAGGACAGATTGGTACGAGCAGTACTTC. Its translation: CASSYSRTDWYEQYF.

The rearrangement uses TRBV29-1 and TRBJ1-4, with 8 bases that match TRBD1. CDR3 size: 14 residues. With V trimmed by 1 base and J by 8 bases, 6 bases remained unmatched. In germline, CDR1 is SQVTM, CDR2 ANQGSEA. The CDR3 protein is CSVEAGQGTEKLFF. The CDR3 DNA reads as TGCAGCGTTGAAGCAGGACAGGGAACGGAAAAACTGTTTTTT.